This T cell receptor (beta chain) stems from a study of early T cells in non-severe SARS-CoV-2 infection. The V gene end was trimmed by 7 bases and the J gene end by 1 base; junction bases not matched to a gene: 5. The CDR3 spans 14 residues. Germline CDR1 is MNHNS and CDR2 is SASEGT. One entry per CDR3 protein, called by TCRdb with MiXCR from the 5' RACE reads. The profile shows about 67,000 distinct CDR3 sequences, approximately 10% of them singletons. This clonotype came up a few times. The receptor's source is an adult who was a healthcare worker with PCR-confirmed SARS-CoV-2 infection or an uninfected control (not recorded which). The specimen was whole blood. The chain joins TRBV6-1 to TRBJ1-1; 8 nucleotides agree with TRBD1. CDR3 loop: CASKSDRENTEAFF. The CDR3 nucleotides are TGTGCCAGCAAATCGGACAGGGAGAACACTGAAGCTTTCTTT.